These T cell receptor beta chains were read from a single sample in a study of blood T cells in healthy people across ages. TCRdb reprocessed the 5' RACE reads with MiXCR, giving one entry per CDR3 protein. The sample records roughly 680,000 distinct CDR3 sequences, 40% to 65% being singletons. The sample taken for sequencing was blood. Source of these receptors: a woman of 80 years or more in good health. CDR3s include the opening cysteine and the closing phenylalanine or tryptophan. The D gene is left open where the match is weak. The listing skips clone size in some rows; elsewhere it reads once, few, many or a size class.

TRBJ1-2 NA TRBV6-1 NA CASSEDVWMVYGYTF TGTGCCAGCAGTGAAGACGTTTGGATGGTCTATGGCTACACCTTC
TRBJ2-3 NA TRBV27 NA CASSVGSSTDTQYF TGTGCCAGCAGTGTGGGGTCAAGCACAGATACGCAGTATTTT
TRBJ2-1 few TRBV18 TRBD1 CASSPRFGTGPSNEQFF TGTGCCAGCTCACCACGGTTCGGGACAGGGCCGTCCAATGAGCAGTTCTTC
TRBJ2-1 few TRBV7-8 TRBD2 CASSLESPGGGNEQFF TGTGCCAGCAGCTTAGAGAGCCCGGGGGGAGGAAATGAGCAGTTCTTC
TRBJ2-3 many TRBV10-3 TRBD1 CAIRPGTGLFRTDTQYF TGTGCCATCCGACCCGGGACAGGGCTTTTCCGCACAGATACGCAGTATTTT
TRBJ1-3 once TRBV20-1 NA CSARDLGGNSGNTIYF TGCAGTGCTAGAGATCTCGGGGGAAACTCTGGAAACACCATATATTTT
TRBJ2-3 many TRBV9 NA CASSTATAPGADTQYF TGTGCCAGCAGCACTGCTACCGCCCCCGGCGCAGATACGCAGTATTTT
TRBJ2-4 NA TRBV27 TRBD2 CASSPASGLAKNIQYF TGTGCCAGCAGTCCCGCTAGCGGCCTAGCCAAAAACATTCAGTACTTC
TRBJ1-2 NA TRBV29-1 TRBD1 CSAEVLTGIGGYTF TGCAGCGCGGAAGTCTTGACAGGGATTGGTGGCTACACCTTC
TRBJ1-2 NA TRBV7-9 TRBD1 CASSRPPGQGDGYTF TGTGCCAGCAGCCGGCCTCCGGGACAGGGTGATGGCTACACCTTC
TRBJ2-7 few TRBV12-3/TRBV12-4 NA CASSALWSYEQYF TGTGCCAGCAGTGCTCTCTGGTCCTACGAGCAGTACTTC
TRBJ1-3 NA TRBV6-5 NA CASSYGRSSGNTIYF TGTGCCAGCAGTTACGGCAGAAGCTCTGGAAACACCATATATTTT
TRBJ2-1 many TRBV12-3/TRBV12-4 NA CADGSYNEQFF TGCGCTGATGGCTCCTACAATGAGCAGTTCTTC
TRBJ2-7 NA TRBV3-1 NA CASSNPGGGGYEQYF TGTGCCAGCAGTAACCCGGGAGGAGGGGGCTACGAGCAGTACTTC
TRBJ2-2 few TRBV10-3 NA CAITGQHNTGELFF TGTGCCATAACTGGACAGCACAACACCGGGGAGCTGTTTTTT
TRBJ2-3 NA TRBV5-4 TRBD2 CASSFDTSGRAYRQYF TGTGCCAGCAGCTTTGATACTAGCGGGAGGGCCTACCGGCAGTATTTT
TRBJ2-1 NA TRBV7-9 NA CASSARADVLGNEQFF TGTGCCAGCAGCGCCAGGGCGGACGTATTGGGCAATGAGCAGTTCTTC
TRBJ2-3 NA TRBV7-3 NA CASSPQVADTQYF TGTGCCAGCAGCCCCCAAGTCGCAGATACGCAGTATTTT
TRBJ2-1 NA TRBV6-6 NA CASSSSTGGEQFF NA
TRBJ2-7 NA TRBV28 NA CASSSGFGPRDEQYF TGTGCCAGCAGTTCCGGATTTGGCCCTCGGGACGAGCAGTACTTC
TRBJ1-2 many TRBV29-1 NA CSGDHPPNGGYTF TGCAGCGGGGATCACCCCCCCAATGGGGGCTACACCTTC
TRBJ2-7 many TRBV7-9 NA CASSLGSGRAYEQYF TGTGCCAGCAGCTTAGGGTCGGGACGGGCCTACGAGCAGTACTTC
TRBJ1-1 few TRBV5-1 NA CASSGTGGGWTEAFF TGCGCCAGCAGCGGGACCGGTGGGGGATGGACTGAAGCTTTCTTT
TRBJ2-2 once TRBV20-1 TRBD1 CSATRQGSTGELFF TGCAGTGCTACTCGACAGGGAAGCACCGGGGAGCTGTTTTTT
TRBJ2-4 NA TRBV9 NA CASSVDPGLAKNIQYF TGTGCCAGCAGCGTAGATCCGGGCCTAGCCAAAAACATTCAGTACTTC
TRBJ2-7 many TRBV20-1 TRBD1 CSAPRQGGSYEQYF TGCAGTGCTCCCAGACAGGGGGGCTCCTACGAGCAGTACTTC
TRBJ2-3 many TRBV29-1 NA CSVEGPDTQYF TGCAGCGTTGAAGGGCCAGATACGCAGTATTTT
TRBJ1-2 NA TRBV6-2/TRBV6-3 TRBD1 CASSFPGTANYGYTF TGTGCCAGCAGTTTTCCCGGGACAGCTAACTATGGCTACACCTTC
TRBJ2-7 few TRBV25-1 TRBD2 CASSAHPLAGNYEQYF TGTGCCAGCAGTGCCCATCCCCTAGCGGGGAACTACGAGCAGTACTTC
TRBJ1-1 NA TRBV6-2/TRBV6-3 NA CASSWGVRAEAFF TGTGCCAGCAGTTGGGGGGTGCGAGCTGAAGCTTTCTTT
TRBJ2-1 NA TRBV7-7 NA CASSLKGQANNEQFF TGTGCCAGCAGCTTAAAGGGGCAGGCTAACAATGAGCAGTTCTTC
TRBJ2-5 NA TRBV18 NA CASSPFTETQYF TGTGCCAGCTCTCCATTCACAGAGACCCAGTACTTC
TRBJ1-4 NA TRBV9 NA CASSLTRTPREKLFF TGTGCCAGCAGTCTTACCAGGACACCGAGAGAAAAACTGTTTTTT
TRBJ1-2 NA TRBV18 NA CASSPGAHLSYGYTF TGTGCCAGCTCACCAGGGGCACACCTTAGCTATGGCTACACCTTC
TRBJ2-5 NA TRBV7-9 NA CASSLGLTGETQYF TGTGCCAGCAGCTTAGGCCTTACGGGGGAGACCCAGTACTTC
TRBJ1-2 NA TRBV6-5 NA CASSYSKGLYGYTF TGTGCCAGCAGTTACTCGAAGGGGCTCTATGGCTACACCTTC
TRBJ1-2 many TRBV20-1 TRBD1 CSASGGGYGYTF TGCAGTGCGTCAGGGGGGGGTTATGGCTACACCTTC
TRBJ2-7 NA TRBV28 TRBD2 CASRRTSGRNDEQYF TGTGCCAGCCGACGTACTAGCGGGAGAAACGACGAGCAGTACTTC
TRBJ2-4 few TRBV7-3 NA CASSLEGSNIQYF TGTGCCAGCAGCTTAGAGGGGTCAAACATTCAGTACTTC
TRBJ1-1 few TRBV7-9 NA CASSLRGPEAFF TGTGCCAGCAGCTTAAGGGGTCCTGAAGCTTTCTTT
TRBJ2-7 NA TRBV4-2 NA CASSQPQGYEQYF TGTGCCAGCAGCCAACCTCAGGGATACGAGCAGTACTTC
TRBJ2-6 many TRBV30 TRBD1 CAWSGIGQGLSGANVLTF TGTGCCTGGAGTGGGATTGGACAGGGTTTGTCTGGGGCCAACGTCCTGACTTTC
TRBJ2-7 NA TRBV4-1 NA CASSQEWGGEQYF TGCGCCAGCAGCCAAGAGTGGGGCGGCGAGCAGTACTTC
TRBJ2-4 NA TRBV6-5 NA CASSAPRNIQYF TGTGCCAGCAGCGCGCCTCGGAACATTCAGTACTTC
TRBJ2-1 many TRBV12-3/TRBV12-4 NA CASRSFSDEQFF TGTGCCAGCAGATCCTTCAGCGATGAGCAGTTCTTC
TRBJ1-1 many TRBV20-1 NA CSAVMNTEAFF TGCAGTGCTGTAATGAACACTGAAGCTTTCTTT
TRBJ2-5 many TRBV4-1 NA CASSQVLYERTQYF TGCGCCAGCAGCCAAGTTCTATATGAGAGAACCCAGTACTTC
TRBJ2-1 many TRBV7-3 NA CASSPTGTSTYNEQFF TGTGCCAGCAGCCCTACCGGGACTTCCACCTACAATGAGCAGTTCTTC
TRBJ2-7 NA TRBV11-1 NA CASTGETEPYEQYF TGTGCCAGCACGGGGGAGACAGAACCTTACGAGCAGTACTTC
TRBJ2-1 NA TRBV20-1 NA CSASGTTYNEQFF TGCAGTGCTAGCGGTACCACCTACAATGAGCAGTTCTTC